Sequencing of this T cell receptor beta chain was carried out in a study of blood T cell repertoires in COVID-19. Study overall: Samples of COVID-19 (acute and convalescent) were obtained from the United States, Italy and Spain. Sources were T cells, B-cell-depleted T cells, or PBMCs; the material itself was cDNA or gDNA.

This CDR3 has 16 amino acids. CDR1 is SGHRS, CDR2 YFSETQ, per germline. V gave up 0 bases and J gave up 7 bases; unmatched junction bases: 10. In the study's own analysis: Reference gene primer amplification gave estimated nucleated cell counts. Assay used: immunoSEQ multiplex PCR; TCRdb lists only in-frame clones, some missing. The V and J calls and clone size are taken from that table; D and trimming were inferred from the DNA. Here the sample spans some 190,000 clones, roughly 80% being singletons. This rearrangement joins TRBV5-1 to TRBJ2-1, with 7 positions matching TRBD2. The sequence derives from a human donor in a cohort sampled during active COVID-19. Sequenced material: peripheral blood. The CDR3 reads CASSLDAGRGLNEQFF. CDR3 nucleotides: TGCGCCAGCAGCTTGGACGCGGGGAGGGGTTTAAATGAGCAGTTCTTC. Supplemented by reference TRBV5-1 and TRBJ2-1, the full variable domain reads KAGVTQTPRYLIKTRGQQVTLSCSPISGHRSVSWYQQTPGQGLQFLFEYFSETQRNKGNFPGRFSGRQFSNSRSEMNVSTLELGDSALYLCASSLDAGRGLNEQFFGPGTRLTVL.